The 30 T cell receptor beta chains in this list originate from one sample, sequenced in a study of glioma-infiltrating T cells after dendritic cell vaccination. The table came from immunoSEQ multiplex PCR; TCRdb's copy has only in-frame clones and leaves some out. The table records about 73,000 clones, roughly 87% of them present only once. This material consisted of blood, taken before dendritic cell vaccination. All receptors derive from a human donor with glioblastoma.

The chain is built from TRBV7-2 and TRBJ1-2; D possibly corresponds to TRBD1 (5 bases). This CDR3 spans 16 amino acids. V was trimmed by 2 bases and J by 8 bases, leaving 21 bases between them. The germline V gene encodes CDR1 SGHTA and CDR2 FQGNSA. The CDR3 protein is CASSLLGRGRNDGYTF. For the CDR3, the DNA is TGTGCCAGCAGCTTATTGGGGCGGGGGAGGAACGACGGCTACACCTTC.

V gene TRBV19 combines with J gene TRBJ2-3; 7 bases align to TRBD1. Germline V lookup: CDR1 LNHDA, CDR2 SQIVND (reference sequence). The CDR3 runs to 14 residues. With 9 bases clipped from V and 6 bases from J, the junction kept 12 bases outside the gene matches. The CDR3 sequence is CASSLGGQLDTQYF. The CDR3 coding sequence is TGTGCCAGCAGTCTAGGGGGCCAACTGGATACGCAGTATTTT. The full variable domain, rest sourced from reference TRBV19 and TRBJ2-3, is DGGITQSPKYLFRKEGQNVTLSCEQNLNHDAMYWYRQDPGQGLRLIYYSQIVNDFQKGDIAEGYSVSREKKESFPLTVTSAQKNPTAFYLCASSLGGQLDTQYFGPGTRLTVL.

J is TRBJ1-2 and V is TRBV4-2, with 8 bases matching TRBD1. The CDR3 length is 17 residues. V dropped 1 base and J dropped 1; count of bases not matched to a gene: 8. Germline lookup yields CDR1 LGHNA and CDR2 YNFKEQ. DNA for the CDR3: TGTGCCAGCAGCCAAGTTCAACGACAGGGGAGTAACTATGGCTACACCTTC. Residues: CASSQVQRQGSNYGYTF.

The chain employs TRBV14 and TRBJ2-3; 9 nucleotides match TRBD2. With 3 bases clipped from V and 5 bases from J, the junction kept 6 bases outside the gene matches. This CDR3 is built from 15 residues. Germline-derived CDR1 and CDR2 are SGHDN and FVKESK. As DNA, the CDR3 is TGTGCCAGCAGCCAGCCGGGACTAGCTATAGATACGCAGTATTTT. This encodes CASSQPGLAIDTQYF.

This chain connects TRBV19 to TRBJ2-3; 7 bases match TRBD1. Trimming took 4 bases from V and 0 from J; bases not matched to a gene: 4. CDR1 is LNHDA and CDR2 is SQIVND in the germline V gene (reference sequence). The CDR3 runs 15 residues. The CDR3 bases are TGTGCCAGTAGTAACAGGGGCTCTAGCACAGATACGCAGTATTTT. Amino acid sequence: CASSNRGSSTDTQYF.

The V call is TRBV25-1, the J call TRBJ1-2; TRBD1 agrees at 8 bases. CDR3 length equals 14 residues. The germline V gene has CDR1 MGHDK and CDR2 SYGVNS. The J segment lost 8 bases and the V segment lost 1 base, leaving 6 bases of the junction unmatched. CDR3 loop: CASSESIYRGGYTF. The CDR3 coding sequence is TGTGCCAGCAGTGAATCAATCTACAGGGGGGGCTACACCTTC.

The CDR3 sequence: CASSLLPGSETRDYGYTF. As DNA, the CDR3 is TGTGCCAGCTCACTCCTTCCCGGGTCGGAGACCCGAGACTATGGCTACACCTTC. The V call is TRBV18, the J call TRBJ1-2; no firm D call. The CDR3 sequence is 18 residues long. The V end lost 4 bases, the J end lost 3 bases, and 24 bases lay between the germline ends. Germline V gene data show CDR1 as KGHSH and CDR2 as LQKENI.

The DNA for the CDR3 is TGTGCCAGTAGTAGAGAGACAGTGAACACTGAAGCTTTCTTT. It is translated as CASSRETVNTEAFF. The chain has TRBV19 and TRBJ1-1, with D possibly TRBD1 on 5 matching bases. V lost 4 bases, J lost 0 bases, and 9 bases lay in between. This CDR3 is built from 14 residues. CDR1 and CDR2 (germline): LNHDA, SQIVND (reference sequence).

This clone was seen once. The chain recombines TRBV6-1 with TRBJ1-1; TRBD1 agrees at 10 bases. There are 15 residues in the CDR3. The V segment lost 6 bases and the J segment 1 base; nucleotides outside the gene matches: 5. The germline V gene encodes CDR1 MNHNS and CDR2 SASEGT. The CDR3 reads CASSTGDRGNTEAFF. CDR3 DNA: TGTGCCAGCAGCACAGGGGACAGGGGGAACACTGAAGCTTTCTTT.

The sample holds a few counts of this clone. This rearrangement joins TRBV6-6 to TRBJ2-1, with no clear D. Deletions cut 0 bases from V and 4 bases from J, with 7 bases between. The germline V gene has CDR1 MNHNY and CDR2 SVGAGI (reference sequence). The CDR3 extends over 14 amino acids. CDR3: CASSYSPQYNEQFF. DNA for the CDR3: TGTGCCAGCAGTTACTCGCCGCAGTACAATGAGCAGTTCTTC.

This clone was detected ten times or more. This chain connects TRBV5-1 to TRBJ1-2, with D maybe TRBD1 (6 bases). The germline CDR1 and CDR2 sequences are SGHRS and YFSETQ. The CDR3 is 14 amino acids. V shed 0 bases and J shed 4 bases, with 10 bases lying between them. The CDR3 loop is CASSLVGGAYGYTF. The DNA of the CDR3 is TGCGCCAGCAGCTTGGTAGGGGGAGCCTATGGCTACACCTTC.

This rearrangement joins TRBV5-1 to TRBJ1-4, with unresolved D. V lost 4 bases to trimming and J lost 7 bases, with 8 bases between them. The V gene's germline CDR1 is SGHRS and CDR2 YFSETQ. The CDR3 loop spans 12 amino acids. The CDR3 sequence: CASSAEGEKLFF. CDR3 coding DNA: TGCGCCAGCAGCGCGGAGGGTGAAAAACTGTTTTTT.

The CDR3 loop reads CASSLRRGGTDTQYF. The CDR3 DNA is TGCGCCAGCAGCTTGAGGAGGGGTGGCACAGATACGCAGTATTTT. The rearrangement links TRBV5-1 to TRBJ2-3, with D tentatively TRBD2 (6 bases). CDR3 length: 15 amino acids. V was shortened by 1 base and J by 1 base, with 10 bases between the two germline ends. Germline V gene sequence: CDR1 SGHRS, CDR2 YFSETQ.

The chain uses TRBV7-8 and TRBJ1-1; D uncertain. The CDR3 is 15 amino acids. In germline, CDR1 is SGHVS, CDR2 FQNEAQ. The ends were cut back, 2 bases at V and 1 base at J, with 11 bases in the middle. The CDR3 DNA reads TGTGCCAGCAGCTTAAGATCACTGCCGAACACTGAAGCTTTCTTT. Encoded protein: CASSLRSLPNTEAFF.

This chain uses TRBV7-3 with TRBJ2-3; TRBD1 might be the D (5 bases). V was cut by 5 bases and J by 2 bases, with 11 bases left in between. This CDR3 is 14 amino acids long. Per germline, CDR1 SGHTA and CDR2 FQGTGA. For the CDR3, the DNA is TGTGCCAGCAGCCAAGGGGTGCCCACAGATACGCAGTATTTT. It yields the protein CASSQGVPTDTQYF.

This clone was observed a single time. The chain joins TRBV28 to TRBJ2-7; 11 positions match TRBD2. Trimming removed 7 bases from V and 4 bases from J; junction bases left unmatched: 9. The CDR3 runs to 15 residues. Germline CDR1 and CDR2: MDHEN and SYDVKM. The CDR3 here is CASTLTSGNLYEQYV. The CDR3 DNA follows: TGTGCCAGCACCTTGACTAGCGGGAATTTGTACGAGCAGTACGTC.

In its sample, this clone was seen once. The chain uses TRBV6-4 and TRBJ2-1; TRBD2 agrees at 10 bases. The J segment lost 9 bases and the V segment lost 5 bases, leaving 10 bases of the junction unmatched. CDR3 size: 15 residues. Germline loops: CDR1 MRHNA, CDR2 SNTAGT. CDR3 bases: TGTGCCAGCAGTCCGGCTAGCGGGGGCTGGGGTGAGCAGTTCTTC. This codes for CASSPASGGWGEQFF.

V and J are TRBV7-9 and TRBJ1-2; D is undetermined. The CDR3 consists of 13 residues. Germline V CDR1 and CDR2: SEHNR, FQNEAQ (reference sequence). The V end lost 2 bases, the J end lost 2 bases, and 6 bases lay between the germline ends. The CDR3 nucleotides are TGTGCCAGCAGCTTACAGGTGAACTATGGCTACACCTTC. It is translated as CASSLQVNYGYTF.

The V and J genes are TRBV27 and TRBJ2-2; 9 bases fit TRBD1. The CDR3 has 16 residues. With 5 bases clipped from V and 4 bases from J, the junction kept 8 bases outside the gene matches. The germline V gene has CDR1 MNHEY and CDR2 SMNVEV (reference sequence). The CDR3 nucleotides read TGTGCCAGCAGTGGGGCCGGGACAGGGAGCACCGGGGAGCTGTTTTTT. It codes for CASSGAGTGSTGELFF.

The rearrangement joins TRBV19 to TRBJ2-7, with 11 bases matching TRBD1. Germline CDR1 and CDR2: LNHDA and SQIVND (reference sequence). V shed 4 bases, J shed 9 bases, and the junction held 11 bases outside the gene matches. This CDR3 has 15 residues. The CDR3: CASSTSGTGGYGQYF. Here the CDR3 DNA reads TGTGCCAGTAGTACATCCGGGACAGGGGGTTATGGGCAGTACTTC.

The chain employs TRBV2 and TRBJ2-2; 11 nucleotides agree with TRBD2. The CDR3 covers 15 residues. Trimming at V came to 6 bases and at J to 2 bases, leaving 2 bases not matched to a gene. The germline gives CDR1 SNHLY, CDR2 FYNNEI. CDR3 nucleotide sequence: TGTGCCAGCAGGGGGACTAGCGGTAACACCGGGGAGCTGTTTTTT. It translates to CASRGTSGNTGELFF.

This clone has just one count. The J gene is TRBJ1-3, the V gene TRBV19; D not resolved. The CDR3 length is 15 residues. The V and J ends lost 3 bases and 0 bases respectively, with 9 bases between them. Germline CDR1 and CDR2: LNHDA and SQIVND (reference sequence). The CDR3 DNA reads TGTGCCAGTAGTATGGAGGCGGCCTCTGGAAACACCATATATTTT. Translation gives CASSMEAASGNTIYF.

This chain joins TRBV19 and TRBJ1-5, with a tentative D call TRBD1 (5 bases). There are 14 residues in the CDR3. The V gene's germline CDR1 is LNHDA and CDR2 SQIVND (reference sequence). Trimming left V 3 bases short and J 7 bases short, with 13 bases between. The CDR3 protein is CASSIRGDRQPQHF. The DNA of the CDR3 is TGTGCCAGTAGTATTCGGGGGGATCGGCAGCCCCAGCATTTT.

This clone has only one observation. The chain uses TRBV9 and TRBJ2-1, with a tentative D call TRBD2 (5 bases). Trimming shortened V by 0 bases and J by 8 bases, and 24 bases separated the two germline ends. Germline V gene sequence: CDR1 SGDLS, CDR2 YYNGEE. The CDR3 is 18 amino acids. The DNA of the CDR3 is TGTGCCAGCAGCGTAGGTCCGGGGTGGCAGGTTAATGTCGATGAGCAGTTCTTC. Translating gives CASSVGPGWQVNVDEQFF.

This clone turned up a few times. J is TRBJ1-6 and V is TRBV7-9; 10 nucleotides line up with TRBD1. This CDR3 is 17 amino acids long. Trimming removed 3 bases from V and 5 bases from J; junction bases left unmatched: 7. From germline, CDR1 is SEHNR and CDR2 FQNEAQ (reference sequence). CDR3 sequence: CASSFATGGFDNSPLHF. The CDR3 DNA reads as TGTGCCAGCAGCTTTGCGACAGGGGGCTTCGATAATTCACCCCTCCACTTT. Based on the CDR3 plus reference TRBV7-9 and TRBJ1-6, the full variable domain is DTGVSQNPRHKITKRGQNVTFRCDPISEHNRLYWYRQTLGQGPEFLTYFQNEAQLEKSRLLSDRFSAERPKGSFSTLEIQRTEQGDSAMYLCASSFATGGFDNSPLHFGNGTRLTVT.

The gene calls are TRBV11-3 and TRBJ2-1; 15 nucleotides align to TRBD2. Germline loops: CDR1 SGHNT, CDR2 YENEEA. The CDR3 totals 16 residues. V was clipped by 5 bases and J by 10 bases; unmatched bases: 9. The CDR3 here is CASSARTSGGAQEQFF. CDR3 in DNA: TGTGCCAGCAGCGCCAGGACTAGCGGGGGGGCTCAGGAGCAGTTCTTC.

The sample holds a few counts of this clone. The chain combines TRBV6-1 with TRBJ1-2, with 10 positions matching TRBD1. CDR3 length: 15 amino acids. The junction had 4 bases not matched to a gene; V was cut back by 4 bases and J by 2 bases. Germline CDR1 reads MNHNS; CDR2 reads SASEGT. CDR3 loop: CASSGSGQGNYGYTF. As DNA, the CDR3 is TGTGCCAGCAGTGGGTCGGGACAGGGGAACTATGGCTACACCTTC.

The chain carries TRBV5-1 and TRBJ1-2; D perhaps matches TRBD1 (5 bases). This CDR3 spans 17 amino acids. CDR1 is SGHRS, CDR2 YFSETQ, per germline. V was pared by 1 base and J by 0 bases, with 16 bases between. CDR3 DNA: TGCGCCAGCAGCTTGCCCCCTTCAGGGACTACTAACTATGGCTACACCTTC. Its translation: CASSLPPSGTTNYGYTF.

The chain joins TRBV27 to TRBJ2-3; D not resolved. The CDR3 has 14 amino acids. With 5 bases removed from V and 6 bases from J, the gap between germline ends came to 15 bases. Germline V gene data show CDR1 as MNHEY and CDR2 as SMNVEV (reference sequence). The CDR3 DNA reads TGTGCCAGCAGTCCTACCCCCCGAGGCGATACGCAGTATTTT. Translation: CASSPTPRGDTQYF.

The rearrangement uses TRBV28 and TRBJ2-2; TRBD1 is a possible D gene (5 bases). The CDR3 is made up of 15 amino acids. Germline V gene data show CDR1 as MDHEN and CDR2 as SYDVKM. V lost 3 bases to trimming and J lost 1 base, with 9 bases between them. CDR3 in amino acids: CASSFDSLNTGELFF. DNA of the CDR3: TGTGCCAGCAGTTTCGACAGTTTGAACACCGGGGAGCTGTTTTTT.